What follows are 28 T cell receptor beta chains derived from one specimen sequenced in a study of T cell repertoires in cytomegalovirus infection. No cognate antigen is known for these TCRs. TCRdb reprocessed the reads via MiXCR and lists one record per CDR3 protein. Of approximately 310,000 distinct CDR3 sequences detected, around 25% appear once; the ten largest clones hold 10% to 15%. This material consisted of cultured PBMCs, taken from culture after CMV antigen stimulation. The receptors were sampled from a human donor in good health (CMV status not recorded). Some clones in this sample may be carry-over from other donors' samples.

This clonotype was seen repeatedly, ten times or more. The CDR3 loop is CASSYSKGSVSKNIQYF. CDR3 in DNA: TGTGCCAGCAGTTACTCGAAAGGGTCTGTATCCAAAAACATTCAGTACTTC. The chain employs TRBV6-5 and TRBJ2-4, with D unresolved. Per germline, CDR1 MNHEY and CDR2 SVGAGI. Trimming took off 0 bases at V and 2 bases at J, with 14 bases between the two ends. CDR3 length equals 17 residues.

This chain connects TRBV4-2 to TRBJ2-5; D gene ambiguous. The ends were cut back, 3 bases at V and 3 bases at J, with 8 bases in the middle. CDR3 length equals 13 residues. Germline CDR1 is LGHNA and CDR2 is YNFKEQ. The CDR3 nucleotides are TGTGCCAGCAGCCAGAATTCAAAAGAGACCCAGTACTTC. This encodes CASSQNSKETQYF.

The CDR3 DNA is TGTGCCAGCAGCCTGTCGAGAGGGTCAGGGAAGCAGCCCCAGCATTTT. This gives the protein CASSLSRGSGKQPQHF. This sequence joins TRBV7-8 and TRBJ1-5; D perhaps matches TRBD1 (5 bases). Germline CDR1 SGHVS, CDR2 FQNEAQ. The CDR3 extends over 16 amino acids. V lost 5 bases to trimming and J lost 7 bases, with 21 bases between them.

V is TRBV29-1 and J is TRBJ2-1; 7 bases fit TRBD1. The CDR3 extends over 14 amino acids. Per germline, CDR1 SQVTM and CDR2 ANQGSEA. J was trimmed by 4 bases and V by 6 bases; bases with no gene match: 9. The CDR3 region is CSVTLGTVYNEQFF. DNA of the CDR3: TGCAGCGTGACACTCGGGACAGTATACAATGAGCAGTTCTTC.

In its sample, this clonotype was seen a few times. V usage is TRBV7-2 and J usage is TRBJ2-3; D not certain. Germline lookup yields CDR1 SGHTA and CDR2 FQGNSA. This CDR3 region has 11 residues. V lost 4 bases, J lost 9 bases, and 8 bases lay in between. Here the CDR3 reads CASSSSKTQYF. DNA of the CDR3: TGTGCCAGCAGCTCCTCGAAAACGCAGTATTTT.

This clonotype was detected a few times. The V call is TRBV20-1, the J call TRBJ2-5; 9 nucleotides align to TRBD2. After removal of 3 bases from V and 5 bases from J, the junction contained 7 bases not matched to a gene. Germline values: CDR1 DFQATT, CDR2 SNEGSKA (reference sequence). This CDR3 contains 14 residues. The CDR3 loop reads CSARFLAGRETQYF. The CDR3 DNA is TGCAGTGCTAGGTTTCTAGCGGGAAGGGAGACCCAGTACTTC.

The rearrangement links TRBV29-1 to TRBJ1-4; a possible D gene is TRBD1 (5 bases). Germline loops: CDR1 SQVTM, CDR2 ANQGSEA. Deletions cut 3 bases from V and 8 bases from J, with 19 bases between. The CDR3 is 15 residues long. CDR3 DNA sequence: TGCAGCGTTGACGGGCCGGGGCCTGATCAAGAAAAACTGTTTTTT. Amino acids: CSVDGPGPDQEKLFF.

This clonotype was seen only a few times. The chain carries TRBV6-2 or TRBV6-3 and TRBJ2-7; D not resolved. The CDR3 contains 15 residues. Germline CDR1 is MNHEY and CDR2 is SVGEGT. Deletions cut 5 bases from V and 0 bases from J, with 14 bases between. CDR3 in amino acids: CASSPPRRLSYEQYV. The CDR3 DNA is TGTGCCAGCAGTCCGCCTAGGCGGCTCTCCTACGAGCAGTACGTC.

The V gene is TRBV11-2, the J gene TRBJ2-5; weak D call: TRBD2 (5 bases). From germline, CDR1 is SGHAT and CDR2 FQNNGV. Trimming removed 5 bases at V and 5 bases at J, with 15 bases between. This CDR3 has 14 amino acids. The CDR3 loop reads CASSHPGMGETQYF. The CDR3 DNA reads TGTGCCAGCAGCCACCCCGGGATGGGGGAGACCCAGTACTTC.

The CDR3 DNA sequence: TGCAGTGCTGTGGGCAGAGAAGAGACCCAGTACTTC. Its protein product is CSAVGREETQYF. The gene calls are TRBV20-1 and TRBJ2-5, with D hard to call. V was clipped by 5 bases and J by 3 bases, with 10 bases between them. There are 12 residues in the CDR3. Germline values: CDR1 DFQATT, CDR2 SNEGSKA (reference sequence).

This clonotype was seen only a few times. The rearrangement joins TRBV19 to TRBJ2-1; D uncertain. With 1 base removed from V and 10 bases from J, the gap between germline ends came to 14 bases. This CDR3 is built from 14 residues. Germline V lookup: CDR1 LNHDA, CDR2 SQIVND (reference sequence). CDR3 nucleotides: TGTGCCAGTAGTATAGCGCGACCCTCCGCCGAGCAGTTCTTC. Translation: CASSIARPSAEQFF. Full variable domain (missing parts from reference TRBV19 and TRBJ2-1): DGGITQSPKYLFRKEGQNVTLSCEQNLNHDAMYWYRQDPGQGLRLIYYSQIVNDFQKGDIAEGYSVSREKKESFPLTVTSAQKNPTAFYLCASSIARPSAEQFFGPGTRLTVL.

This clonotype was seen repeatedly, ten times or more. The V and J genes are TRBV6-6 and TRBJ1-3; no reliable D call. V was trimmed by 5 bases and J by 1 base, leaving 12 bases between them. CDR1 MNHNY and CDR2 SVGAGI come from the germline V gene (reference sequence). The CDR3 runs 15 residues. CDR3 in amino acids: CASSPPYGSGNTIYF. The CDR3 DNA sequence: TGTGCCAGCAGTCCCCCCTACGGGTCTGGAAACACCATATATTTT.

This sequence joins TRBV19 and TRBJ1-3, with D hard to call. This CDR3 contains 14 residues. Germline V gene data show CDR1 as LNHDA and CDR2 as SQIVND (reference sequence). The ends were cut back, 9 bases at V and 0 bases at J, with 12 bases in the middle. The CDR3 region is CASYRTNSGNTIYF. CDR3 DNA: TGTGCCAGCTACCGGACGAACTCTGGAAACACCATATATTTT. The whole variable domain, filled in from reference TRBV19 and TRBJ1-3, reads DGGITQSPKYLFRKEGQNVTLSCEQNLNHDAMYWYRQDPGQGLRLIYYSQIVNDFQKGDIAEGYSVSREKKESFPLTVTSAQKNPTAFYLCASYRTNSGNTIYFGEGSWLTVV.

This clonotype was seen only a few times. The V gene is TRBV10-3, the J gene TRBJ2-3; D gene unclear. This CDR3 spans 13 amino acids. With 4 bases removed from V and 5 bases from J, the gap between germline ends came to 10 bases. From germline, CDR1 is ENHRY and CDR2 SYGVKD. Here the CDR3 DNA reads TGTGCCATCAGTGGGGCGGAGAGAGATACGCAGTATTTT. Amino acid sequence: CAISGAERDTQYF.

The chain links TRBV20-1 to TRBJ1-2; 7 nucleotides match TRBD1. In germline, CDR1 is DFQATT, CDR2 SNEGSKA (reference sequence). The CDR3 covers 11 residues. This CDR3 reads CSPTGTNGYTF. DNA for the CDR3: TGCAGCCCGACAGGGACTAATGGCTACACCTTC.

This clonotype was seen a handful of times. The chain recombines TRBV5-4 with TRBJ2-3, with TRBD1 identical over 8 bases. The CDR3 length is 15 residues. The V segment lost 2 bases and the J segment 0 bases; nucleotides outside the gene matches: 2. CDR1 is SGHNT and CDR2 is YYREEE in the germline V gene (reference sequence). The CDR3 nucleotides read TGTGCCAGCAGCTTACAGGGGGGTAGCACAGATACGCAGTATTTT. Amino acid sequence: CASSLQGGSTDTQYF.

The chain's CDR3 is CASSPPQNTIYF. DNA of the CDR3: TGTGCCAGCAGCCCGCCCCAAAACACCATATATTTT. The gene calls are TRBV7-2 and TRBJ1-3; no reliable D call. The CDR3 totals 12 residues. CDR1 is SGHTA and CDR2 is FQGNSA in the germline V gene. Trimming left V 5 bases short and J 6 bases short, with 8 bases between.

The V call is TRBV2, the J call TRBJ1-1, with 7 positions matching TRBD1. The germline CDR1 and CDR2 sequences are SNHLY and FYNNEI. The CDR3 is made up of 14 amino acids. Trimming at V came to 6 bases and at J to 6 bases, leaving 10 bases not matched to a gene. The CDR3 is CASRGTGVVAEAFF. The DNA of the CDR3 is TGTGCCAGCAGAGGCACAGGGGTGGTAGCTGAAGCTTTCTTT.

This clonotype has a single count. V gene TRBV6-2 or TRBV6-3 combines with J gene TRBJ2-7; D could derive from TRBD1 or TRBD2 (5 bases each). Germline V gene sequence: CDR1 MNHEY, CDR2 SVGEGT. V was clipped by 5 bases and J by 3 bases, with 11 bases between them. CDR3 length: 13 amino acids. CDR3 amino acids: CASSDPGLYEQYV. Here the CDR3 DNA reads TGTGCCAGCAGTGATCCGGGGCTCTACGAGCAGTACGTC.

The chain links TRBV6-1 to TRBJ2-3; 15 positions match TRBD2. Germline CDR1 reads MNHNS; CDR2 reads SASEGT. Trimming cost V 6 bases and J 1 base; bases outside gene matches: 5. The CDR3 runs 17 residues. CDR3 coding DNA: TGTGCCAGCAGCGTTCGGACTAGCGGGAGGGGCACAGATACGCAGTATTTT. Translating gives CASSVRTSGRGTDTQYF.

The chain carries TRBV27 and TRBJ2-2, with 8 bases aligning to TRBD2. The CDR3 sequence is 19 residues long. Germline loops: CDR1 MNHEY, CDR2 SMNVEV (reference sequence). J gave up 7 bases and V 3 bases, and 19 bases lay outside the gene matches. This chain's CDR3 is CASSFSPGTRGLAGGELFF. CDR3 DNA sequence: TGTGCCAGCAGTTTTTCCCCCGGGACTAGGGGCCTCGCGGGCGGGGAGCTGTTTTTT.

The J gene is TRBJ2-5, the V gene TRBV4-3, with 12 nucleotides matching TRBD2. V dropped 0 bases and J dropped 5; count of bases not matched to a gene: 4. Germline CDR1 and CDR2: LGHNA and YSLEER. This CDR3 comprises 16 residues. The CDR3: CASSQDRLAGVETQYF. CDR3 DNA: TGCGCCAGCAGCCAAGATAGACTAGCGGGAGTGGAGACCCAGTACTTC.

There are a few counts of this clonotype. This chain uses TRBV6-2 or TRBV6-3 with TRBJ2-1; D remains ambiguous. Between the trimmed V and J ends, which lost 6 bases and 9 bases, there was a span of 9 bases. The CDR3 contains 11 residues. Germline lookup yields CDR1 MNHEY and CDR2 SVGEGT. The CDR3 DNA reads as TGTGCCAGCAGCCGCAGCGTTGAGCAGTTCTTC. Its protein is CASSRSVEQFF.

The rearrangement joins TRBV24-1 to TRBJ2-1, with 10 bases that match TRBD2. The V gene end was trimmed by 4 bases and the J gene end by 9 bases; junction bases not matched to a gene: 14. Germline assignment: CDR1 KGHDR and CDR2 SFDVKD. The CDR3 runs 17 residues. The CDR3 region is CATSDRRTSGPNSEQFF. The CDR3, as DNA: TGTGCCACCAGTGACCGAAGGACTAGCGGACCTAACAGTGAGCAGTTCTTC.

The chain has TRBV25-1 and TRBJ2-3; 8 bases fit TRBD1. Germline CDR1 MGHDK, CDR2 SYGVNS. The CDR3 is made up of 16 amino acids. With V trimmed by 5 bases and J by 0 bases, 7 bases remained unmatched. In DNA, the CDR3 is TGTGCCAGCAGTCAAACAGGGGGTATGAGCACAGATACGCAGTATTTT. This codes for CASSQTGGMSTDTQYF.

The chain couples TRBV20-1 to TRBJ1-1; no clear D. Germline V gene lookup returns CDR1 DFQATT and CDR2 SNEGSKA (reference sequence). The CDR3 is made up of 14 amino acids. Trimming stripped 5 bases from V and 2 bases from J, with 15 bases between. CDR3 sequence reads: CSASLLTSNTEAFF. CDR3 nucleotides: TGCAGTGCTTCCCTGCTCACATCAAACACTGAAGCTTTCTTT.

This clonotype was counted at least ten times. This chain connects TRBV7-2 to TRBJ2-1; 7 bases map to TRBD2. This CDR3 comprises 13 residues. CDR1 and CDR2 (germline): SGHTA, FQGNSA. The junction had 5 bases not matched to a gene; V was cut back by 8 bases and J by 4 bases. The CDR3 bases are TGTGCCAGCGGCGGGAGCACTTACAATGAGCAGTTCTTC. Translated: CASGGSTYNEQFF.

This clonotype was seen ten or more times. The V call is TRBV5-6, the J call TRBJ2-3; TRBD1 matches 7 bases. From germline, CDR1 is SGHDT and CDR2 YYEEEE. This CDR3 has 16 residues. The V gene end was trimmed by 4 bases and the J gene end by 7 bases; junction bases not matched to a gene: 15. The DNA for the CDR3 is TGTGCCAGCAGCCTAACAGGGACAGTGGGCGCACATACGCAGTATTTT. Residues: CASSLTGTVGAHTQYF.